The T cell receptor beta chain described here comes from a study of control samples from healthy donors and cancer patients. The method was immunoSEQ multiplex PCR; TCRdb's version includes in-frame clones alone and lacks a portion of them. The sample carries tens of thousands of clones, around 89% recorded once. Trimming left V 4 bases short and J 5 bases short, with 21 bases between. The germline V gene encodes CDR1 SGDLS and CDR2 YYNGEE. CDR3 length: 16 residues. The specimen sequenced was PBMCs. The source is a man aged 55-75 years with colorectal cancer. V usage is TRBV9 and J usage is TRBJ2-5, with D perhaps TRBD2 (5 bases). CDR3 DNA: TGTGCCAGCAGCCCCCTGGGTAGCGTGACTTCGGAGACCCAGTACTTC. It yields the protein CASSPLGSVTSETQYF.